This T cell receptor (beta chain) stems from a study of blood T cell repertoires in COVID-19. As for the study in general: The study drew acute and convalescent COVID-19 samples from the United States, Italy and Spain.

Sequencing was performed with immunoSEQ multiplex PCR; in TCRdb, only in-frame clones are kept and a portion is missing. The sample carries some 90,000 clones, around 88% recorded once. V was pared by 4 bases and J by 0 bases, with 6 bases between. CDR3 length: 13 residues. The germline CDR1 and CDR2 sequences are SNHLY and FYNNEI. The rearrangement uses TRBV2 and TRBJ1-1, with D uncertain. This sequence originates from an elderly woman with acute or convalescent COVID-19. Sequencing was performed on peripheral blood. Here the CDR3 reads CASSVDMNTEAFF. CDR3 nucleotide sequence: TGTGCCAGCAGTGTCGACATGAACACTGAAGCTTTCTTT.